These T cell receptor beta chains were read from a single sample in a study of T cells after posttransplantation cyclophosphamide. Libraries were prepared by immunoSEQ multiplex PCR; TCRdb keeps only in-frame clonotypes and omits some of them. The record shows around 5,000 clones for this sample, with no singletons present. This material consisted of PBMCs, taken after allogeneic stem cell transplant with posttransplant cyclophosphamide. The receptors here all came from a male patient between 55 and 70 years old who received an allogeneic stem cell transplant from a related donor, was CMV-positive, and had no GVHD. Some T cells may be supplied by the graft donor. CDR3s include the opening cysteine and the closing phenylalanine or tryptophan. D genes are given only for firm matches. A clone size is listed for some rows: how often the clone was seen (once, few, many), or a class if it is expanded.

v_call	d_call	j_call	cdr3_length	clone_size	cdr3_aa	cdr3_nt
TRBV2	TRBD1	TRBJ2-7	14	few	CASSDRGQGDEQYF	TGTGCCAGCAGTGATAGGGGACAGGGGGACGAGCAGTACTTC
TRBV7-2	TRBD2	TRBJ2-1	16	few	CASSFKVRRGGNEQFF	TGTGCCAGCAGCTTTAAGGTCCGCCGGGGGGGGAATGAGCAGTTCTTC
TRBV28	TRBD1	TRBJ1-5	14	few	CASSHRDSYQPQHF	TGTGCCAGCAGCCACCGGGACAGCTATCAGCCCCAGCATTTT
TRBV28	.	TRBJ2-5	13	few	CASSLEARETQYF	TGTGCCAGCAGCCTCGAGGCCCGGGAGACCCAGTACTTC
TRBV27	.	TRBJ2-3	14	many	CASTVRGATDTQYF	TGTGCCAGCACCGTGCGTGGGGCCACAGATACGCAGTATTTT
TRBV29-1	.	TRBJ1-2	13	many	CSVDLGSSYGYTF	TGCAGCGTTGATTTGGGCAGCTCCTATGGCTACACCTTC
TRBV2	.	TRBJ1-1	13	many	CASSAVQGTEAFF	TGTGCCAGCAGTGCGGTACAGGGCACTGAAGCTTTCTTT
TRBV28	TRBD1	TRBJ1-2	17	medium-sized	CASGLNSGTGIEDGYTF	TGTGCCAGCGGCTTAAATTCCGGGACAGGGATAGAGGATGGCTACACCTTC
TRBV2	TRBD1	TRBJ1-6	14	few	CASRGTARDSPLHF	TGTGCCAGCAGGGGGACAGCCCGCGATTCACCCCTCCACTTT
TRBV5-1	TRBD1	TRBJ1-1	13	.	CASRQTGGTEAFF	TGCGCCAGCAGACAGACAGGGGGCACTGAAGCTTTCTTT
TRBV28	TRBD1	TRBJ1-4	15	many	CASSLTGATNEKLFF	TGTGCCAGCAGTTTAACAGGGGCGACTAATGAAAAACTGTTTTTT
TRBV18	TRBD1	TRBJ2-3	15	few	CASSQDREHTDTQYF	TGTGCCAGCTCGCAGGACAGGGAACACACAGATACGCAGTATTTT
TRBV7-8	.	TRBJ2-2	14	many	CASSLIGATGELFF	TGTGCCAGCAGCTTAATTGGAGCCACCGGGGAGCTGTTTTTT
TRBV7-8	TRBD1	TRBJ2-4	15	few	CASSSRTGAKNIQYF	TGTGCCAGCAGCAGCCGGACAGGCGCCAAAAACATTCAGTACTTC
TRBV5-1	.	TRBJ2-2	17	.	CASSQRALGVDTGELFF	TGCGCCAGCAGCCAAAGGGCCCTCGGGGTTGACACCGGGGAGCTGTTTTTT
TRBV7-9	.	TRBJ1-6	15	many	CASSETQGFNSPLHF	TGTGCCAGCAGCGAAACACAGGGCTTTAATTCACCCCTCCACTTT
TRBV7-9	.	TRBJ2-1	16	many	CASSLAWQGFHNEQFF	TGTGCCAGCAGCTTAGCGTGGCAGGGGTTTCACAATGAGCAGTTCTTC
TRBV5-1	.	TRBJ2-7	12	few	CASRGASYEQYF	TGCGCCAGCAGGGGGGCGTCCTACGAGCAGTACTTC
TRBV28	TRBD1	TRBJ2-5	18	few	CASSSGQGPGLRGETQYF	TGTGCCAGCAGTTCCGGACAGGGGCCGGGGCTCAGAGGAGAGACCCAGTACTTC
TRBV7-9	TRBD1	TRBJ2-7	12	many	CATGTGPYEQYF	TGTGCCACCGGGACAGGGCCCTACGAGCAGTACTTC
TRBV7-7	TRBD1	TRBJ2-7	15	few	CASSPGPGQGFEQYF	TGTGCTAGCAGCCCGGGCCCGGGACAGGGGTTCGAGCAGTACTTC
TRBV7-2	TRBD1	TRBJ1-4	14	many	CASRRTGGSEKLFF	TGTGCCAGCAGGCGGACAGGGGGCAGTGAAAAACTGTTTTTT
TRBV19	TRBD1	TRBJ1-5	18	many	CASSLNPGTGGLNQPQHF	TGTGCCAGTAGCTTGAACCCCGGGACAGGGGGCCTCAATCAGCCCCAGCATTTT
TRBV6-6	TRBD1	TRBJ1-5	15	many	CASSYSDRDNQPQHF	TGTGCCAGCAGTTACTCGGACAGGGATAATCAGCCCCAGCATTTT
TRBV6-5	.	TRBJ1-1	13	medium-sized	CASSWQKNTEAFF	TGTGCCAGCAGTTGGCAGAAGAACACTGAAGCTTTCTTT
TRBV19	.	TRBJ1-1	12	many	CASSIGAGEAFF	TGTGCCAGTAGTATAGGTGCAGGTGAAGCTTTCTTT
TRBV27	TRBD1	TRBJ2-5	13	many	CASSRDREETQYF	TGTGCCAGCAGCCGGGACAGGGAAGAGACCCAGTACTTC
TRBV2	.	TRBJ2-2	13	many	CASVPGGTGELFF	TGTGCCAGCGTGCCAGGAGGGACCGGGGAGCTGTTTTTT
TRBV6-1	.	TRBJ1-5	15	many	CASSNQGMSNQPQHF	TGTGCCAGCAGTAATCAGGGGATGAGCAATCAGCCCCAGCATTTT
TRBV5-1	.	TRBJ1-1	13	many	CASSLQGNTEAFF	TGCGCCAGCAGCCTGCAGGGGAACACTGAAGCTTTCTTT
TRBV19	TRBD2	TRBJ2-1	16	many	CASRNRGGTNVNEQFF	TGTGCCAGTAGAAATCGGGGGGGAACTAATGTGAATGAGCAGTTCTTC
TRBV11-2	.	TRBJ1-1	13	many	CASSSPVITEAFF	TGTGCCAGCAGCTCCCCCGTAATCACTGAAGCTTTCTTT
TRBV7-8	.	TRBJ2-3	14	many	CASSFQTGLNTQYF	TGTGCCAGCAGCTTCCAGACAGGTCTTAATACGCAGTATTTT
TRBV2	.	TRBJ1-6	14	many	CARRDTPPSSPLHF	TGTGCCAGGAGAGACACCCCTCCAAGTTCACCCCTCCACTTT